This entry describes one TCR beta chain. No antigen is known for it. The sample holds no much larger clone one base away, and base qualities are not on file. This entry comes from a study of cytomegalovirus exposure and HLA in healthy donors (TCRdb year 2017). About the study as a whole: An earlier analysis of several hundred of the donors reported about 250 Gb of sequence data and 100 million to 130 million unique TCR beta sequences from around 200 million T cells. An early release covering roughly 640 HLA-typed donors comprised about 300 gigabases of sequencing data and roughly 86 million unique TCR sequences. Among the roughly 400 genotyped donors, more than 70% belonged to the genetic ancestry cluster associated with self-reported Caucasian donors. The aim of the study was to test whether cataloging public T cell receptors could identify signatures of past pathogen exposure. The T cell repertoires of about 700 subjects were profiled by immunosequencing and related to cytomegalovirus serostatus. In addition to the first cohort of several hundred subjects, a separate validation cohort of about 120 different subjects was used. To predict cytomegalovirus infection status, the study combined high-throughput TCR immunosequencing, statistical association of individual TCRs with disease status, and machine learning. A later analysis re-analyzed previously published TCR beta repertoires from roughly 600 donors and added high-resolution HLA genotyping to study TCR occurrence patterns. Rather than using new phenotypic data, the later analysis identified candidate immune exposures from TCR beta sequences and from how often those sequences occurred across donors. To decide whether each TCR beta V gene segment behaved as functional or pseudogenic, an earlier analysis of nearly 600 of the donors relied on high-throughput TCR beta sequencing. Donor age, sex, ethnicity and CMV serostatus were compiled alongside the repertoire data. A later genetic analysis used genome-wide SNP genotypes for about three fifths of the roughly 700 donors, treating that subset as a discovery cohort. All discovery cohort repertoires had been generated using a single sequencing platform. HLA typing included class I and class II loci at four-digit resolution. The number of donors typed differed by locus, with about 629-630 for A, B, C, DRB1 and DQB1, around 500 for DQA1, 600 to 610 for DPA1, and some 440 for DPB1. Roughly five DR-DQ haplotypes were treated as single units for association and clustering because of strong linkage in the cohort. Among about 400 genotyped donors of the cohort, an average of around 240,000 unique TCR beta nucleotide sequences was sequenced per donor, of which about 20% were non-productive. What the authors observed across the whole study: In an earlier analysis of roughly 500 of the donors, most TCR beta V segments appeared in productive rearrangements about 90% or about 30% of the time, broadly matching IMGT annotations. The study gave a list of about 150 TCR beta chains associated with cytomegalovirus. In a later analysis, most CMV-associated TCR beta chains were found to appear HLA-restricted, with HLA associations seemingly driven largely by CMV exposure. Immune exposure information for the cohort was limited to CMV serostatus. The authors suggested that the approach could potentially be extended to other disease states and immunological phenotypes. When HLA alleles, especially DR and DQ, strongly co-occurred, attributing TCR associations to individual alleles was difficult. An association between a missense DCLRE1C variant and V-gene and J-gene trimming of TCR beta chains was found in a later genetic analysis and replicated in an independent cohort. A later genetic analysis reported fewer N-insertions in productive TCRs among donors in an Asian-associated ancestry cluster than the roughly 700-donor mean. In a later analysis, the rate of TCR association differed among HLA loci, with DRB1 alleles having the most associated TCRs and HLA-C alleles having the fewest. Linkage disequilibrium might explain the correlated functional status among segregating V segments, but an unknown experimental factor could not be ruled out. The cohort was sequenced for TCR beta chains only, and without alpha or paired-chain data the features that could be detected were limited. According to a later analysis, parvovirus B19, influenza, CMV and Epstein-Barr virus appeared linked to several top co-occurrence clusters. A later analysis found that HLA-associated TCR beta chains were more clonally expanded and had lower generation probabilities than equally common non-associated chains. At a false discovery rate of 0.05, a later analysis linked 16,951 TCR beta sequences to specific HLA alleles. The sequencing pipeline was judged likely to have produced a cluster of highly shared sequence variants as a technical artifact. While some public TCRs were present in many individuals, most TCR sequences turned up only very rarely across donors. In vitro tests confirmed that three of the cytomegalovirus-associated TCR beta chains recognize cytomegalovirus antigens. Sequencing depth was assumed to be roughly uniform across donors in the presence/absence analyses, though that assumption may not hold. The 87-base-pair reads could not distinguish some IMGT-functional V segments, including TRBV6-2 and TRBV6-3, so those segments were excluded. A further reported finding was that TCR beta sequences accurately predicted the HLA-A and HLA-B alleles for most subjects in the first cohort. In both the original and validation cohorts, the classifier was reported to diagnose cytomegalovirus status with high specificity and sensitivity. The earlier analysis of 587 of the donors excluded some 15 rarely observed V segments, including chromosome 9 orphons, because counts were too low. Because HLA typing was missing for some donors at each locus, association tests included only the typed subset.

The cohort consisted of fewer than 700 healthy bone marrow donors. Cohort members were all nominally healthy when sampled, although unrecorded immune exposures were likely present. The donor was CMV seronegative and belonged to the group of 352 seronegative cohort members. A peripheral blood sample was collected from each donor, and TCR beta sequencing was performed on peripheral blood mononuclear cells. Genomic DNA was extracted from the blood cell samples with the Qiagen DNeasy Blood Extraction Kit. The library was obtained by the immunoSEQ multiplex PCR assay. The multiplex PCR relied on a mix of 60 forward primers for TCR Vbeta segments and 13 reverse primers for TCR Jbeta segments. The CDR3 region of rearranged TCR beta genes was amplified from genomic DNA by a multiplex PCR assay. On the Illumina HiSeq System, the amplified TCR beta libraries were sequenced as 87-base-pair reads. On the study's bioinformatics: In a later analysis, roughly 80 million unique TCR beta chains were counted across the 650 to 700 repertoires, and roughly 11 million of these chains were shared by at least two donors. Raw reads were error-corrected and collapsed into unique sequences with a nearest-neighbor algorithm that merged closely related sequences to remove PCR and sequencing errors. To assign V, D and J gene segments, CDR3 sequences were aligned to IMGT reference sequences. For a sequence to be retained, at least a six-nucleotide match to both a V gene segment and a J gene segment was required. A rearrangement counted as productive if the CDR3 had no stop codons and remained in frame with V and J, and every other rearrangement counted as non-productive. CDR3 was defined according to IMGT convention as the region running from the second conserved V-encoded cysteine to the conserved J-encoded phenylalanine. The earlier analysis of about 640 of the donors excluded any sequence lacking an unambiguous match to a single V gene segment. An earlier analysis of about 600 of the donors called V segments functional above 56.7% productive rearrangements and segregating when the between-donor standard deviation exceeded 5%. A statistical classification framework was built to diagnose cytomegalovirus status from the catalog of TCR beta chain sequences. In a later analysis, V and J genes were assigned by comparing TCR nucleotide sequences against IMGT/GENE-DB human TR gene sequences. Using the TCRdist pipeline, a later analysis assigned CDR3 sequences along with most-parsimonious VDJ recombination scenarios. In a later analysis, every TCR beta chain was defined by the combination of its CDR3 amino acid sequence and its V-gene family, and reads without a unique V-gene family were dropped. As a way to deal with suspected cross-contamination and a sequencing artifact, a later analysis dropped approximately 590 nucleotide sequences that were highly shared and had low generation probability. For each public chain, a later analysis derived a clonal expansion index from normalized ranks of inferred template counts within each repertoire. Generation probabilities in a later analysis came from a VDJ recombination model fitted to out-of-frame rearrangements, and those results were checked against IGoR. In a later analysis, TCR-TCR, TCR-HLA and TCR-CMV co-occurrence was scored with hypergeometric tests, and a repertoire-size bias correction was applied to TCR pairs. To estimate false discovery rates, a later analysis permuted the HLA or CMV assignments 20 times. A later analysis grouped co-occurring TCRs with DBSCAN, adding TCRdist sequence similarity when clustering within HLA-allele-positive subsets. Repertoires with fewer than 30,000 or more than 120,000 public chains, plus five repertoires with anomalous nucleotide sharing, were excluded from co-occurrence clustering. TCRdb holds this immuneACCESS table with in-frame rearrangements only. Some clones are missing; in checked studies, unresolved V genes explain under half, and the rest has no known cause. From that table come the V and J calls and clone size; the DNA was used to work out D and trimming. Recorded for this sample are about 120,000 clones; approximately 78% of them occurred a single time. The ten largest clones add up to 1.5% to 2% of the sample.

V and J are trimmed by 4 bases and 7 bases, and the gene matches miss 6 bases of the junction. CDR1 and CDR2 are drawn from the germline V gene: SGHTA, FQGNSA. Reading from cysteine to phenylalanine, the CDR3 counts 14 amino acids. The DNA shown is the 42-base CDR3, in frame from base 1. The TCR sequence derives from a man between 40 and 49 years old in good health and CMV-seronegative. The chain is made from TRBV7-2 and TRBJ1-2; TRBD1 matches 10 bases in the middle. Sequenced sample: PBMCs. The DNA sequence is given as TGTGCCAGCAGCTCGAACGACAGGGGGCCTGGCTACACCTTC. This sequence encodes CASSSNDRGPGYTF. The CDR3, completed at both ends by the reference TRBV7-2 and TRBJ1-2 genes, gives the full variable domain GAGVSQSPSNKVTEKGKDVELRCDPISGHTALYWYRQSLGQGLEFLIYFQGNSAPDKSGLPSDRFSAERTGGSVSTLTIQRTQQEDSAVYLCASSSNDRGPGYTFGSGTRLTVV.